Reported below is one T cell receptor (beta chain). What it binds is not known. Clones were read by immunoSEQ multiplex PCR, and TCRdb kept only the in-frame ones, dropping some. The data show 25,000 to 30,000 clones, roughly 74% seen once. This CDR3 region has 17 residues. Germline V gives CDR1 LGHDT, CDR2 YNNKEL (reference sequence). The V end was cut by 0 bases, the J end by 4 bases, with 15 bases between. Pools of viral peptides were used by the ViraFEST assay to expand antigen-specific CD4+ T cells ahead of sequencing. Following culture for about 11 days, CD4+ T cells were isolated. Each participant received a vaccine that was either BNT162b2 or mRNA-1273, given as two doses. The data were taken from a study of vaccination effects on CD4 cells after COVID-19.

The receptor was derived from a human donor who received a COVID-19 vaccine. The source was CD4+ T cells from PBMCs cultured with HCoV-OC43 spike peptides, collected after COVID-19 vaccination. As for subset: HCoV-OC43 spike overlapping peptide pool stimulation. The chain joins TRBV3-1 (or the pseudogene TRBV3-2) to TRBJ2-2; no definite D call. The CDR3 DNA sequence: TGTGCCAGCAGCCAAGAAAGCTTAAGACTCCTCACCGGGGAGCTGTTTTTT. Protein: CASSQESLRLLTGELFF.